One sample yielded the 21 T cell receptor beta chains listed below, sequenced in a study of T-cell memory formation after mild COVID-19 (dated by TCRdb to about 2021). Library construction relied on 5' RACE. The sequencer listed for this sample is Illumina NovaSeq 6000. TCRdb cleaned the public reads at Q25 with fastp, built clones with MiXCR and kept in-frame beta chains. Entries are consolidated by CDR3 protein sequence, retaining the most common genes and DNA. The sample contains approximately 290,000 distinct CDR3 sequences, roughly 8.2% of them found a single time. Of the sample, 20% to 25% is held by the ten largest clones. The sequenced sample was PBMCs or a T cell subset sorted from them (not recorded which). Receptors were obtained from a man aged 18 to 35 who had mild COVID-19 (a few samples of this study predate the infection). The sample titles of this study are shuffled in the database, so cell type and time point are left out; the donor was told from shared clones.

This clonotype was seen repeatedly, ten times or more. This chain links TRBV20-1 with TRBJ1-5, with D unresolved. The CDR3 totals 12 residues. V gave up 1 base and J gave up 5 bases, with 6 bases separating them. CDR1 DFQATT and CDR2 SNEGSKA come from the germline V gene (reference sequence). CDR3 sequence: CSARAGDQPQHF. DNA of the CDR3: TGCAGTGCTAGAGCCGGGGATCAGCCCCAGCATTTT.

This chain links TRBV5-6 with TRBJ1-2, with D uncertain. CDR1 and CDR2 from the germline V gene are SGHDT and YYEEEE. This CDR3 spans 12 amino acids. V was shortened by 2 bases and J by 1 base, with 3 bases between the two germline ends. CDR3 region: CASSLSNYGYTF. The CDR3 DNA sequence: TGTGCCAGCAGCTTAAGTAACTATGGCTACACCTTC.

This clonotype has at least ten counts. The V call is TRBV27, the J call TRBJ2-7, with TRBD1 as a possible D gene (5 bases). The ends were cut back, 6 bases at V and 2 bases at J, with 17 bases in the middle. CDR3 length: 15 residues. The germline V gene has CDR1 MNHEY and CDR2 SMNVEV (reference sequence). The CDR3, as DNA: TGTGCCAGCAGCCCCAGGGCAGGCAGTCCCTACGAGCAGTACGTC. Translation: CASSPRAGSPYEQYV.

This clonotype was found a few times. The chain's CDR3 is CASSPLRTLNIIQYF. In DNA, the CDR3 is TGTGCCAGCAGTCCCCTCCGGACTCTAAATATCATTCAGTACTTC. The chain carries TRBV6-2 or TRBV6-3 and TRBJ2-4; a possible D gene is TRBD2 (5 bases). CDR1 and CDR2 (germline): MNHEY, SVGEGT. V lost 5 bases, J lost 9 bases, and 20 bases lay in between. The CDR3 length is 15 residues.

This clonotype turned up a few times. The rearrangement uses TRBV6-5 and TRBJ1-1, with TRBD1 identical over 7 bases. V dropped 0 bases and J dropped 2; count of bases not matched to a gene: 3. This CDR3 has 15 residues. CDR1 and CDR2 from the germline V gene are MNHEY and SVGAGI. Here the CDR3 DNA reads TGTGCCAGCAGTTACTCCGGACAGGTCAACACTGAAGCTTTCTTT. It codes for CASSYSGQVNTEAFF.

The gene calls are TRBV7-9 and TRBJ2-3; D not resolved. The CDR3 is 15 residues long. Trimming took 5 bases from V and 6 from J, leaving 18 bases between them. Germline CDR1 is SEHNR and CDR2 is FQNEAQ (reference sequence). The CDR3 is CASSPSGRPEDTQYF. The CDR3, as DNA: TGTGCCAGCAGCCCCTCCGGTCGCCCCGAGGATACGCAGTATTTT.

This clonotype has ten or more counts. V gene TRBV4-2 combines with J gene TRBJ2-7; no clear D gene. Germline CDR1 and CDR2: LGHNA and YNFKEQ. The CDR3 contains 15 residues. V was pared by 0 bases and J by 7 bases, with 16 bases between. CDR3 amino acids: CASSQDPPPANEQYF. In DNA form, the CDR3 reads TGTGCCAGCAGCCAAGATCCTCCTCCGGCGAATGAGCAGTACTTC.

This clonotype was counted only a few times. Written as DNA, the CDR3 is TGCAGTGCTCGTAACAGGGGATCGGGAGAGCAGTACGTC. Translating it yields CSARNRGSGEQYV. The chain joins TRBV20-1 to TRBJ2-7, with 7 nucleotides matching TRBD1. Trimming cost V 5 bases and J 7 bases; bases outside gene matches: 11. The CDR3 runs to 13 residues. The germline gives CDR1 DFQATT, CDR2 SNEGSKA (reference sequence).

In this sample, this clonotype turned up many times. The chain combines TRBV5-1 with TRBJ2-7, with 7 bases lining up with TRBD2. Per germline, CDR1 SGHRS and CDR2 YFSETQ. V shed 2 bases, J shed 0 bases, and the junction held 2 bases outside the gene matches. This CDR3 is 14 amino acids long. The CDR3 nucleotides read TGCGCCAGCAGCTTTAGCGGGCTCTCCTACGAGCAGTACTTC. This sequence encodes CASSFSGLSYEQYF.

A few counts support this clonotype. The rearrangement links TRBV7-2 to TRBJ2-1; 9 bases match TRBD2. V was pared by 0 bases and J by 6 bases, with 6 bases of the junction left unmatched. Looked up from germline, CDR1 is SGHTA and CDR2 is FQGNSA. The CDR3 is 16 residues long. The CDR3 DNA reads as TGTGCCAGCAGCTTAGCACTTTTACTAGCGGGCAATGAGCAGTTCTTC. Residues: CASSLALLLAGNEQFF.

CDR3 DNA sequence: TGTGCCAGCAGCGTAGTCCCACTTGGGGATGAGCAGTTCTTC. This sequence encodes CASSVVPLGDEQFF. The chain carries TRBV9 and TRBJ2-1; D ambiguous. Trimming took off 0 bases at V and 8 bases at J, with 12 bases between the two ends. The CDR3 is made up of 14 amino acids. In germline, CDR1 is SGDLS, CDR2 YYNGEE.

The CDR3 DNA follows: TGCGCCAGCAGCCAAGCGACTTCGGGCGGAGATACGCAGTATTTT. Translating gives CASSQATSGGDTQYF. The rearrangement uses TRBV4-3 and TRBJ2-3; D unclear. This CDR3 has 15 residues. V lost 1 base to trimming and J lost 5 bases, with 13 bases between them. Germline V gene lookup returns CDR1 LGHNA and CDR2 YSLEER.

Many counts were recorded for this clonotype. The chain couples TRBV10-3 to TRBJ2-1; 15 nucleotides line up with TRBD2. Losses at the gene ends were 4 bases for V and 7 bases for J; bases not matched to a gene: 8. There are 17 residues in the CDR3. CDR1 is ENHRY, CDR2 SYGVKD, per germline. CDR3: CAISGTSGGARLNEQFF. CDR3 DNA sequence: TGTGCCATCAGTGGGACTAGCGGGGGGGCCCGCTTAAATGAGCAGTTCTTC.

The V gene is TRBV7-2, the J gene TRBJ1-1; D unclear. The CDR3 runs 15 residues. The V and J ends lost 3 bases and 5 bases respectively, with 16 bases between them. In germline, CDR1 is SGHTA, CDR2 FQGNSA. CDR3 sequence reads: CASSFWTGPMTEAFF. In DNA form, the CDR3 reads TGTGCCAGCAGCTTTTGGACGGGTCCAATGACTGAAGCTTTCTTT. The full variable domain, rest sourced from reference TRBV7-2 and TRBJ1-1, is GAGVSQSPSNKVTEKGKDVELRCDPISGHTALYWYRQSLGQGLEFLIYFQGNSAPDKSGLPSDRFSAERTGGSVSTLTIQRTQQEDSAVYLCASSFWTGPMTEAFFGQGTRLTVV.

The chain is built from TRBV27 and TRBJ2-7, with D hard to call. Trimming removed 5 bases at V and 3 bases at J, with 11 bases between. CDR1 and CDR2 (germline): MNHEY, SMNVEV (reference sequence). The CDR3 totals 13 residues. In DNA form, the CDR3 reads TGTGCCAGCAGTCATCTCCACGGCTACGAGCAGTACTTC. Amino acids: CASSHLHGYEQYF.

The chain couples TRBV21-1 to TRBJ1-4; the table calls TRBD1, which could not be checked here. TRBV21-1 is annotated as a pseudogene. This CDR3 spans 17 amino acids. CDR3 DNA: TGTGCCAGCGGAATCCTTGGCAGGGATGCAACTAATGAAAAACTGTTTTTT. Translating gives CASGILGRDATNEKLFF.

The chain has TRBV7-2 and TRBJ2-1, with a tentative D call TRBD2 (6 bases). The V gene lost 3 bases and the J gene lost 2 bases, with 17 bases spanning the gap. The CDR3 loop spans 17 amino acids. CDR1 is SGHTA, CDR2 FQGNSA, per germline. The CDR3 DNA follows: TGTGCCAGCAGCTTTGCCTCGTCGGCGGGGACCTACAATGAGCAGTTCTTC. Translating gives CASSFASSAGTYNEQFF.

This clonotype was found a few times. V usage is TRBV20-1 and J usage is TRBJ2-5; the match to TRBD2 covers 8 bases. CDR3 length: 14 residues. J gave up 0 bases and V 4 bases, and 4 bases lay outside the gene matches. Germline V lookup: CDR1 DFQATT, CDR2 SNEGSKA (reference sequence). The CDR3 is CSATRLAYQETQYF. CDR3 bases: TGCAGTGCTACCCGACTAGCGTACCAAGAGACCCAGTACTTC.

V gene TRBV12-3 or TRBV12-4 combines with J gene TRBJ2-2, with D possibly TRBD2 on 5 matching bases. Trimming cost V 4 bases and J 7 bases, with 16 bases left between them. This CDR3 spans 15 amino acids. CDR3 residues: CASSSYTGNSGELFF. CDR3 bases: TGTGCCAGCAGTTCCTACACGGGGAATAGCGGGGAGCTGTTTTTT.

Ten or more counts support this clonotype. J is TRBJ1-1 and V is TRBV7-2; D is unclear. CDR3 length: 15 amino acids. CDR1 is SGHTA, CDR2 FQGNSA, per germline. The germline V and J ends were trimmed by 2 bases and 1 base, with 11 bases remaining between them. The CDR3 here is CASSLSVDRNTEAFF. CDR3 sequence (DNA): TGTGCCAGCAGCTTATCGGTGGATAGGAACACTGAAGCTTTCTTT.

At least ten counts were recorded for this clonotype. This rearrangement joins TRBV7-3 to TRBJ2-7, with D maybe TRBD2 (6 bases). The CDR3 extends over 15 amino acids. CDR1 SGHTA and CDR2 FQGTGA come from the germline V gene. The ends were cut back, 5 bases at V and 3 bases at J, with 17 bases in the middle. DNA of the CDR3: TGTGCCAGCAGCCCTCGGGTAGCGGAATTCTACGAGCAGTACGTC. This codes for CASSPRVAEFYEQYV.